The clone carrying this TCR beta chain was detected ten times or more. Its specificity is unknown. These data are taken from a study of regulatory T cells in long-lasting Graves disease. Study at large: Persistent Graves' disease denoted over 5 years of antithyroid drugs plus positive TSH receptor antibodies. Overall study results and limits: Tissue studied was limited to peripheral blood, excluding thyroid tissue.

The time point is: persistent/refractory GD, antithyroid drugs over 5 years with positive TRAb. TCR sequences were obtained from RNA taken from PBMCs. CDR3 length: 17 residues. Trimming took 5 bases from V and 4 from J, leaving 20 bases between them. Investigators prepared the TCR beta libraries by applying iRepertoire HTBI primers and Arm-PCR of CDR3 regions. TCRdb reprocessed the multiplex PCR reads via MiXCR and lists one record per CDR3 protein. The table lists hundreds of thousands of distinct CDR3 sequences, around 21% of them singletons. This sample comprised peripheral blood mononuclear cells (PBMCs), obtained when the disease was refractory, from a patient treated with antithyroid drugs. This TCR derives from a female donor with Graves disease. This chain joins TRBV12-3 or TRBV12-4 and TRBJ1-4, with D possibly being TRBD1 (5 bases). Written as DNA, the CDR3 is TGTGCCAGCAGTATATCGGTTTTGGCAGGGATTAATGAAAAACTGTTTTTT. Translating it yields CASSISVLAGINEKLFF.